This T cell receptor (beta chain) was identified during a study of identical twins. A single record per CDR3 protein comes from TCRdb applying MiXCR to the 5' RACE reads. The profile shows roughly 690,000 distinct CDR3 sequences, approximately 6.1% of them singletons. This clonotype was recorded a few times. Its cognate antigen is unknown. One end of the junction varies from germline; a read error may be responsible. Study-wide points: Insertions ran lower in abundant cord blood beta clonotypes, though not in memory repertoires.

This CDR3 contains 12 residues. Germline CDR1 reads SGHRS; CDR2 reads YFSETQ. The sequenced sample consisted of naive T cells sorted from blood. The sequence was obtained from a man younger than 30 in good health. The J gene is TRBJ1-4, the V gene TRBV5-1; D not resolved. The CDR3 sequence is CASRLEGEKLFF. The CDR3 nucleotides are TGCGCCAGCAGGTTGGAGGGTGAAAAACTGTTTTTT.